Shown below are 16 T cell receptor beta chains from a single sample sequenced in a study of T-cell reconstitution after alpha-beta-depleted transplantation in children. The TCRbeta library was prepared with unique molecular identifiers. TCRdb re-analysed the PCR reads in MiXCR, keeping a single row per CDR3 protein. Of 200,000 to 250,000 distinct CDR3 sequences in the sample, roughly 7.1% are singletons; the top ten hold about 5.5%. This sample comprised PBMCs, obtained before TCRalphabeta/CD19-depleted stem cell transplant. Receptors were obtained from a boy younger than 10 with acute lymphoblastic leukemia, due to receive a stem cell transplant.

This clonotype has only a few counts. The chain employs TRBV28 and TRBJ2-3, with D perhaps being TRBD1 or TRBD2 (5 bases each). V was shortened by 1 base and J by 4 bases, with 15 bases between the two germline ends. The CDR3 covers 16 residues. The germline V gene has CDR1 MDHEN and CDR2 SYDVKM. CDR3 sequence reads: CASSLSTTRGADTQYF. The CDR3 nucleotides read TGTGCCAGCAGTTTATCGACAACCAGAGGGGCAGATACGCAGTATTTT.

The V gene is TRBV3-1, the J gene TRBJ2-3, with 9 bases lining up with TRBD2. Germline V gives CDR1 LGHDT, CDR2 YNNKEL (reference sequence). The CDR3 is made up of 17 amino acids. J was trimmed by 6 bases and V by 4 bases; bases with no gene match: 14. As DNA, the CDR3 is TGTGCCAGCAGCCCGATCCTTAGCGGGAGAATGGCGGATACGCAGTATTTT. It translates to CASSPILSGRMADTQYF.

The V call is TRBV6-1, the J call TRBJ2-7, with D possibly being TRBD1 (6 bases). Looked up from germline, CDR1 is MNHNS and CDR2 is SASEGT. CDR3 length: 14 residues. V gave up 8 bases and J gave up 0 bases, with 14 bases separating them. CDR3 coding DNA: TGTGCCAGCCAAAAGTCAGGGGTCTCCTACGAGCAGTACTTC. Its translation: CASQKSGVSYEQYF.

There are many counts of this clonotype. V usage is TRBV7-2 and J usage is TRBJ2-7, with D perhaps matching TRBD1 (6 bases). This CDR3 spans 14 amino acids. Trimming left V 5 bases short and J 4 bases short, with 15 bases between. Germline CDR1 is SGHTA and CDR2 is FQGNSA. CDR3 coding DNA: TGTGCCAGCAGCATAGGACAGTCCTATTACGAGCAGTACTTC. Its protein is CASSIGQSYYEQYF.

The sample holds many counts of this clonotype. The chain has TRBV29-1 and TRBJ2-3, with D perhaps TRBD1 (6 bases). With 4 bases removed from V and 1 base from J, the gap between germline ends came to 9 bases. The CDR3 is 13 amino acids. Germline CDR1 and CDR2: SQVTM and ANQGSEA. This CDR3 reads CSVAAGGTDTQYF. CDR3 bases: TGCAGCGTTGCAGCAGGGGGCACAGATACGCAGTATTTT.

This clonotype turned up a few times. The genes are TRBV5-6 and TRBJ1-2; tentative D call: TRBD1 (5 bases). From germline, CDR1 is SGHDT and CDR2 YYEEEE. V was shortened by 4 bases and J by 4 bases, with 17 bases between the two germline ends. CDR3 length: 15 amino acids. The CDR3: CASSLSWGVSYGYTF. For the CDR3, the DNA is TGTGCCAGCAGCCTTTCCTGGGGGGTGAGCTATGGCTACACCTTC. The full variable domain, in which reference TRBV5-6 and TRBJ1-2 provide the parts outside the CDR3, is DAGVTQSPTHLIKTRGQQVTLRCSPKSGHDTVSWYQQALGQGPQFIFQYYEEEERQRGNFPDRFSGHQFPNYSSELNVNALLLGDSALYLCASSLSWGVSYGYTFGSGTRLTVV.

This chain connects TRBV5-1 to TRBJ1-4; possible D gene TRBD1, 6 bases. The CDR3 totals 17 residues. Germline V gene lookup returns CDR1 SGHRS and CDR2 YFSETQ. The V and J ends lost 1 base and 4 bases respectively, with 17 bases between them. CDR3 residues: CASSLFGATGDNEKLFF. The CDR3 DNA is TGCGCCAGCAGCTTGTTTGGGGCGACAGGTGATAATGAAAAACTGTTTTTT.

The V gene is TRBV5-6, the J gene TRBJ1-1; maybe TRBD1 (5 bases). Germline V CDR1 and CDR2: SGHDT, YYEEEE. The CDR3 loop spans 12 amino acids. V lost 5 bases and J lost 10, with 15 bases in between. CDR3 sequence: CASSWGPGGAFF. CDR3 DNA sequence: TGTGCCAGCAGTTGGGGCCCGGGGGGAGCTTTCTTT.

V is TRBV14 and J is TRBJ2-1, with TRBD2 matching over 9 bases. The germline CDR1 and CDR2 sequences are SGHDN and FVKESK. With 5 bases clipped from V and 9 bases from J, the junction kept 11 bases outside the gene matches. The CDR3 is 15 amino acids. This CDR3 reads CASSFHRGGAGEQFF. CDR3 sequence (DNA): TGTGCCAGCAGCTTCCATCGCGGGGGGGCCGGTGAGCAGTTCTTC.

This clonotype was seen many times. CDR3: CASSLEIATEAFF. CDR3 in DNA: TGTGCCAGCAGCTTAGAAATTGCCACTGAAGCTTTCTTT. The chain recombines TRBV11-2 with TRBJ1-1, with D hard to call. Germline V gives CDR1 SGHAT, CDR2 FQNNGV. The V gene lost 0 bases and the J gene lost 4 bases, with 6 bases spanning the gap. The CDR3 loop spans 13 amino acids. Full variable domain (rest looked up from reference TRBV11-2 and TRBJ1-1): EAGVAQSPRYKIIEKRQSVAFWCNPISGHATLYWYQQILGQGPKLLIQFQNNGVVDDSQLPKDRFSAERLKGVDSTLKIQPAKLEDSAVYLCASSLEIATEAFFGQGTRLTVV.

V gene TRBV29-1 combines with J gene TRBJ1-1; TRBD1 matches 10 bases. CDR1 and CDR2 (germline): SQVTM, ANQGSEA. This CDR3 is built from 13 residues. V was pared by 7 bases and J by 4 bases, with 6 bases of the junction left unmatched. The CDR3 protein is CSAGTGVGTEAFF. CDR3 DNA: TGCAGCGCTGGGACAGGGGTTGGCACTGAAGCTTTCTTT.

The rearrangement uses TRBV7-9 and TRBJ1-2, with D tentatively TRBD1 (5 bases). Looked up from germline, CDR1 is SEHNR and CDR2 is FQNEAQ (reference sequence). V gave up 2 bases and J gave up 3 bases, with 25 bases separating them. This CDR3 is 19 amino acids long. The CDR3 DNA follows: TGTGCCAGCAGCTTAAAGAACATAGGGCAGGGCGATAATCACTATGGCTACACCTTC. Protein sequence: CASSLKNIGQGDNHYGYTF.

This clonotype has a count of ten or more. The J gene is TRBJ2-7, the V gene TRBV7-9; no clear D gene. V was pared by 5 bases and J by 4 bases, with 15 bases between. The germline V gene encodes CDR1 SEHNR and CDR2 FQNEAQ (reference sequence). This CDR3 is built from 14 residues. CDR3 sequence (DNA): TGTGCCAGCAGCCCCCCTGGGCAGATATACGAGCAGTACTTC. This codes for CASSPPGQIYEQYF.

This clonotype was seen repeatedly, ten times or more. This chain uses TRBV12-3 or TRBV12-4 with TRBJ1-5; 9 positions match TRBD1. This CDR3 has 14 amino acids. Losses at the gene ends were 3 bases for V and 5 bases for J; bases not matched to a gene: 2. CDR3 protein: CASSLGQGDQPQHF. The DNA for the CDR3 is TGTGCCAGCAGTTTGGGACAGGGTGATCAGCCCCAGCATTTT.

This clonotype was seen more than once but under ten times. V is TRBV18 and J is TRBJ2-7; D gene uncertain. Germline V CDR1 and CDR2: KGHSH, LQKENI. V was cut by 2 bases and J by 3 bases, with 11 bases left in between. CDR3 size: 14 residues. The CDR3 region is CASSPEVNRYEQYF. The DNA of the CDR3 is TGTGCCAGCTCACCAGAGGTGAACCGCTACGAGCAGTACTTC. The full variable domain, with the rest looked up from reference TRBV18 and TRBJ2-7, is NAGVMQNPRHLVRRRGQEARLRCSPMKGHSHVYWYRQLPEEGLKFMVYLQKENIIDESGMPKERFSAEFPKEGPSILRIQQVVRGDSAAYFCASSPEVNRYEQYFGPGTRLTVT.

This clonotype was seen once. A clone one base away is much larger, so this may be a read error. This chain joins TRBV11-2 and TRBJ2-1, with D possibly matching TRBD2 (5 bases). There are 16 residues in the CDR3. Trimming left V 5 bases short and J 5 bases short, with 19 bases between. CDR1 is SGHAT, CDR2 FQNNGV, per germline. The CDR3 loop reads CASSVTKRPTHNEQFF. The CDR3 nucleotides read TGTGCCAGCAGCGTAACTAAGCGGCCTACCCACAATGAGCAGTTCTTC.